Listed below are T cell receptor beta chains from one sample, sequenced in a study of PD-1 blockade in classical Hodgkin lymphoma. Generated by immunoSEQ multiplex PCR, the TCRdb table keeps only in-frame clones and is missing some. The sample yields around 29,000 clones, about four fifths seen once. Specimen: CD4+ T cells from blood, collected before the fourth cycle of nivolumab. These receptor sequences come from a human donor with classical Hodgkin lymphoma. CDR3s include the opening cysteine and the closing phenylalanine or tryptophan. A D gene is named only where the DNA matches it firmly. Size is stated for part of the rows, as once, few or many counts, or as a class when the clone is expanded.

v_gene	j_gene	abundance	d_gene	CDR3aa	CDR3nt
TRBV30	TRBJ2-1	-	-	CAWSAGGLYLFF	TGTGCCTGGAGTGCGGGGGGCCTGTACTTGTTCTTC
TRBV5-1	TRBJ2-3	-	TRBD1	CASSSGQGTDTQYF	TGCGCCAGCAGCTCGGGACAGGGAACAGATACGCAGTATTTT
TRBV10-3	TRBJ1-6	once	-	CAISDYRDGNNSPLHF	TGTGCCATCAGTGATTATAGGGACGGGAATAATTCACCCCTCCACTTT
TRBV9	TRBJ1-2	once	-	CASSPGVVSGYTF	TGTGCCAGCAGCCCAGGCGTCGTAAGCGGCTACACCTTC
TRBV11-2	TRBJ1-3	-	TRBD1	CASSSNRGGNTIYF	TGTGCCAGCAGCTCAAACAGGGGTGGAAACACCATATATTTT
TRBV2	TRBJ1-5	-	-	CASSEPDLNQPQHF	TGTGCCAGCAGTGAACCTGACCTTAATCAGCCCCAGCATTTT
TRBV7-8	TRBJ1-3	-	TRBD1	CASSLREQGARGNTIYF	TGTGCCAGCAGCTTAAGGGAACAGGGGGCGCGTGGAAACACCATATATTTT
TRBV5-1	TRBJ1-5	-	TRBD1	CASSPGTDQPQHF	TGCGCCAGCAGCCCAGGGACAGATCAGCCCCAGCATTTT
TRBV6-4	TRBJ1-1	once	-	CASSGRFYTEAFF	TGTGCCAGCAGCGGACGGTTTTACACTGAAGCTTTCTTT
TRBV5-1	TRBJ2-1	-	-	CASSLAGQRLDEQFF	TGCGCCAGCAGCTTGGCTGGACAGCGACTTGATGAGCAGTTCTTC
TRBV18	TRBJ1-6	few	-	CASSQSAGLGSPLHF	TGTGCCAGCTCGCAAAGTGCGGGGCTGGGGTCACCCCTCCACTTT
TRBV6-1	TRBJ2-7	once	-	CASSKVSGEIAGEQYF	TGTGCCAGCAGTAAAGTGTCCGGAGAAATCGCGGGTGAGCAGTACTTC
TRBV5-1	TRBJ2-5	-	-	CASSSTGIETQYF	TGCGCCAGCAGCTCCACAGGGATTGAGACCCAGTACTTC
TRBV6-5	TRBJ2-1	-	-	CASSYFPARDNEQFF	TGTGCCAGCAGTTACTTCCCAGCGAGGGACAATGAGCAGTTCTTC
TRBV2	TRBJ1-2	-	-	CASTGWGALSYGYTF	TGTGCCAGCACCGGATGGGGGGCGCTGAGCTATGGCTACACCTTC
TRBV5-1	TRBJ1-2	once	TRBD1	CASSLGQNYGYTF	TGCGCCAGCAGCCTGGGACAGAACTATGGCTACACCTTC
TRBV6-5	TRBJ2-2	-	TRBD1	CASRQTGGNTGELFF	TGTGCCAGCAGACAGACAGGGGGCAACACCGGGGAGCTGTTTTTT
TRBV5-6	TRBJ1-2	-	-	CASSYQFFREYGYTF	TGTGCCAGCAGCTACCAATTTTTCAGGGAATATGGCTACACCTTC
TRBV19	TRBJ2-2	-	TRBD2	CASSTGTSVTGELFF	TGTGCCAGTAGTACCGGGACTAGCGTTACCGGGGAGCTGTTTTTT
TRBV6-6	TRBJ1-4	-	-	CASSPPQATNEKLFF	TGTGCCAGCAGCCCCCCCCAGGCAACTAATGAAAAACTGTTTTTT
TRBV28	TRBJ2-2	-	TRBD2	CASSLPGGWTGELFF	TGTGCCAGCAGTTTACCGGGGGGGTGGACCGGGGAGCTGTTTTTT
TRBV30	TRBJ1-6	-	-	CAWSGRPSPNSPLHF	TGTGCCTGGAGTGGACGGCCAAGCCCGAATTCACCCCTCCACTTT
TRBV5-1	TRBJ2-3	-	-	CASSLVGVVTDTQYF	TGCGCCAGCAGCTTGGTCGGGGTCGTCACAGATACGCAGTATTTT
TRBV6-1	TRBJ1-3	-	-	CASSDQPTDYSGNTIYF	TGTGCCAGCAGTGACCAACCGACAGATTACTCTGGAAACACCATATATTTT
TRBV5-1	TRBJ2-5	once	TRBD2	CASSLAGGYQETQYF	TGCGCCAGCAGCTTGGCGGGGGGGTACCAAGAGACCCAGTACTTC
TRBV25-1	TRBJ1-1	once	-	CASTIDSYTEAFF	TGTGCCAGCACTATAGACAGTTACACTGAAGCTTTCTTT
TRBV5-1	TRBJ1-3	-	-	CASSLTPTGNTIYF	TGCGCCAGCAGCTTAACGCCGACCGGAAACACCATATATTTT
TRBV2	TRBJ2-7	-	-	CASSVAEDYSYEQYF	TGTGCCAGCAGTGTGGCAGAGGATTACTCCTACGAGCAGTACTTC
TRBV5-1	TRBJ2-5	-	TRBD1	CASMRTGGQETQYF	TGCGCCAGCATGCGGACAGGGGGTCAAGAGACCCAGTACTTC
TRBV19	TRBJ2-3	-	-	CASSARGHQDTQYF	TGTGCCAGTAGTGCCCGGGGCCACCAGGATACGCAGTATTTT
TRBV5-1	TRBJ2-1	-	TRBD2	CASSSPGLAGGVSDEQFF	TGCGCCAGCAGCTCCCCGGGACTAGCGGGGGGGGTTTCCGATGAGCAGTTCTTC
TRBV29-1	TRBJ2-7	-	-	CSVVTVPGLYEQYF	TGCAGCGTCGTGACAGTGCCGGGGCTCTACGAGCAGTACTTC
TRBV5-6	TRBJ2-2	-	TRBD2	CASIPTSGRNTGELFF	TGTGCCAGCATCCCCACTAGCGGGAGGAACACCGGGGAGCTGTTTTTT
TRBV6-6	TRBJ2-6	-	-	CASTLLVSGANVLTF	TGTGCCAGCACCCTCCTAGTTTCTGGGGCCAACGTCCTGACTTTC
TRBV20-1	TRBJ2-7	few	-	CSANPRHEQYF	TGCAGTGCTAACCCTAGACACGAGCAGTACTTC
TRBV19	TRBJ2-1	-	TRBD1	CASSILTPGQGYNEQFF	TGTGCCAGTAGTATCCTTACTCCGGGACAGGGTTACAATGAGCAGTTCTTC
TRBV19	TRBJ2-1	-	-	CASSIDRGTYNEQFF	TGTGCCAGTAGTATAGACAGGGGAACCTACAATGAGCAGTTCTTC
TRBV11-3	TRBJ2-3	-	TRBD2	CASSLGLGRTDTQYF	TGTGCCAGCAGCCTCGGACTAGGGCGCACAGATACGCAGTATTTT
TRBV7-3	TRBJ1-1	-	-	CASSLLPNTEAFF	TGTGCCAGCAGCTTACTTCCGAACACTGAAGCTTTCTTT
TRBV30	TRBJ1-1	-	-	CAWSGLGPGRHTEAFF	TGTGCCTGGAGTGGTCTCGGACCCGGCAGGCACACTGAAGCTTTCTTT
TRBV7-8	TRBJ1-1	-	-	CASSFQGSEAFF	TGTGCCAGCAGCTTCCAGGGGTCAGAAGCTTTCTTT
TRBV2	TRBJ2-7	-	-	CASTEIYEQYF	TGTGCCAGCACGGAGATCTACGAGCAGTACTTC
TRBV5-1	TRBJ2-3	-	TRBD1	CASSYRTGSDTQYF	TGCGCCAGCAGCTATCGGACAGGGTCAGATACGCAGTATTTT
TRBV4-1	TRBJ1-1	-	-	CASSQGHMNTEAFF	TGCGCCAGCAGCCAAGGGCATATGAACACTGAAGCTTTCTTT
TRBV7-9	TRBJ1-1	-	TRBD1	CASTEQGLITEAFF	TGTGCCAGCACCGAACAGGGGCTAATCACTGAAGCTTTCTTT
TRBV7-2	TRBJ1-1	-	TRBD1	CASSPRQGSNTEAFF	TGTGCCAGCAGCCCACGACAGGGATCGAACACTGAAGCTTTCTTT
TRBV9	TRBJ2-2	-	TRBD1	CASSVGSRDRGAGELFF	TGTGCCAGCAGCGTAGGAAGCCGGGACAGGGGGGCCGGGGAGCTGTTTTTT